Sequencing of this T cell receptor (beta chain) was carried out in a study of cytomegalovirus exposure and HLA in healthy donors. PCR involved 60 Vbeta and 13 Jbeta primers. TCRdb keeps only in-frame clones here, not all; method: immunoSEQ multiplex PCR. The sample contains 110,000 to 150,000 clones, approximately 70% of which appear only once. Trimming removed 1 base from V and 0 bases from J; junction bases left unmatched: 14. This CDR3 has 20 amino acids. Per germline, CDR1 SGHDN and CDR2 FVKESK. The clonotype comes from a woman in her twenties or thirties in good health and CMV-seronegative. Sequencing was carried out using PBMCs. The chain combines TRBV14 with TRBJ2-1; 8 positions agree with TRBD1. The CDR3 is CASSQGGIRGPLNSYNEQFF. Here the CDR3 DNA reads TGTGCCAGCAGCCAAGGAGGCATCAGGGGGCCCTTAAACTCCTACAATGAGCAGTTCTTC.